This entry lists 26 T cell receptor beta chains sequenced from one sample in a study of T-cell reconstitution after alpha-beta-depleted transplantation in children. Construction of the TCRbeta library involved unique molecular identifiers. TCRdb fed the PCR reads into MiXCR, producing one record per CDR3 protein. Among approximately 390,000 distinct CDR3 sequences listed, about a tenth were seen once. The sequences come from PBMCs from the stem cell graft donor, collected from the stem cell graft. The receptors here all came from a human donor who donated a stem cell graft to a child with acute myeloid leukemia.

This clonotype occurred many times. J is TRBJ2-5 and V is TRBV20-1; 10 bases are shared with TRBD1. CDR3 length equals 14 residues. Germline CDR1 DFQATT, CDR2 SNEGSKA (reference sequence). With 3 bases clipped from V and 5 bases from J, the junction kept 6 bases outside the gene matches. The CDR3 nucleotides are TGCAGTGCTAGGACAGGGGGCCTTGGGGAGACCCAGTACTTC. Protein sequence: CSARTGGLGETQYF.

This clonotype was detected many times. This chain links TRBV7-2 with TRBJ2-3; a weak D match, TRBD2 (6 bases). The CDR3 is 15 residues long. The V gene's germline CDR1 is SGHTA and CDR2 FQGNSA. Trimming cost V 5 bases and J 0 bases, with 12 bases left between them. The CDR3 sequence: CASSGAGASTDTQYF. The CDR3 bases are TGTGCCAGCAGCGGAGCGGGCGCTAGCACAGATACGCAGTATTTT.

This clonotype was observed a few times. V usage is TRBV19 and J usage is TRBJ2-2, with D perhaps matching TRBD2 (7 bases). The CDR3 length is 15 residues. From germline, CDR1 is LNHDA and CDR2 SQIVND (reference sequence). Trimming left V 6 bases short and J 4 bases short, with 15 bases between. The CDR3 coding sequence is TGTGCCAGTAGGGAGAGCGCGGGGGCCACCGGGGAGCTGTTTTTT. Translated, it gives CASRESAGATGELFF. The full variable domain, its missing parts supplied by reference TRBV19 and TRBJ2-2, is DGGITQSPKYLFRKEGQNVTLSCEQNLNHDAMYWYRQDPGQGLRLIYYSQIVNDFQKGDIAEGYSVSREKKESFPLTVTSAQKNPTAFYLCASRESAGATGELFFGEGSRLTVL.

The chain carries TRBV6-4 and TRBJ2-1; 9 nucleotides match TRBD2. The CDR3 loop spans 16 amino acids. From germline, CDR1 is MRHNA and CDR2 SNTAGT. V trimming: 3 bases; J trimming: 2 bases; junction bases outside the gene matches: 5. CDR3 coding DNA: TGTGCCAGCAGTGAGGCTAGCGGGAAACCCTACAATGAGCAGTTCTTC. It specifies CASSEASGKPYNEQFF.

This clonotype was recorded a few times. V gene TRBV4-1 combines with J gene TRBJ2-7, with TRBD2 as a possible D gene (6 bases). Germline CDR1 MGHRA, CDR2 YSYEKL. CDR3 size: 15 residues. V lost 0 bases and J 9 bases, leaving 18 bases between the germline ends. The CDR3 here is CASSQDISPAGGQYF. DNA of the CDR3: TGCGCCAGCAGCCAAGATATAAGCCCCGCCGGGGGGCAGTACTTC.

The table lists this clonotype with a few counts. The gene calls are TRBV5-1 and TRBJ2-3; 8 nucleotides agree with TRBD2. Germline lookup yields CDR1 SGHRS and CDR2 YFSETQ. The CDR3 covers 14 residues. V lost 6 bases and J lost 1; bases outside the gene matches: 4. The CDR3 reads CASTLAGRTDTQYF. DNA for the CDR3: TGCGCCAGCACCCTAGCGGGCCGCACAGATACGCAGTATTTT.

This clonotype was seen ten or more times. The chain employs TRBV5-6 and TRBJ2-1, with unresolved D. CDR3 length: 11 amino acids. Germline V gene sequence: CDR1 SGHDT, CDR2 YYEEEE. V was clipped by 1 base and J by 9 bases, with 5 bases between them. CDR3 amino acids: CASSLTSEQFF. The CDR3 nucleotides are TGTGCCAGCAGCTTGACCAGTGAGCAGTTCTTC.

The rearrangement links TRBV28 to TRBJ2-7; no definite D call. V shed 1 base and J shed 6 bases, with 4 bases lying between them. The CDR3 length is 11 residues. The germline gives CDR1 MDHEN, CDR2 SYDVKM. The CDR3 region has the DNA TGTGCCAGCAGTTTATCCCGCGAGCAGTACTTC. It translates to CASSLSREQYF.

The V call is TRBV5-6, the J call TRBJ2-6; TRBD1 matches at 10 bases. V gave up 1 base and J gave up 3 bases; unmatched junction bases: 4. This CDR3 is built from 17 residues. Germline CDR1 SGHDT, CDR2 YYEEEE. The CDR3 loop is CASSLRQGAFGANVLTF. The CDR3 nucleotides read TGTGCCAGCAGCTTGCGACAGGGGGCTTTTGGGGCCAACGTCCTGACTTTC.

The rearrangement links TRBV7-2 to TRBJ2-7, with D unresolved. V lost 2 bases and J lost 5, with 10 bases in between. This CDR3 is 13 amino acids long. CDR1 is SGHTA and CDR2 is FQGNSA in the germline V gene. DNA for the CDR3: TGTGCCAGCAGCTTAAGCCAGATGGACGAGCAGTACTTC. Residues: CASSLSQMDEQYF.

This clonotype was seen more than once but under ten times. This CDR3 reads CATSRDRGRGQSQYF. Here the CDR3 DNA reads TGTGCCACCAGCAGAGATCGGGGGAGAGGACAGTCCCAGTACTTC. The V call is TRBV15, the J call TRBJ2-5; perhaps D is TRBD1 or TRBD2 (6 bases each). Looked up from germline, CDR1 is LNHNV and CDR2 is YYDKDF (reference sequence). With 0 bases removed from V and 9 bases from J, the gap between germline ends came to 17 bases. This CDR3 spans 15 amino acids.

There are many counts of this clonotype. The CDR3: CATSERLAGVDEQFF. The CDR3 DNA is TGTGCCACCAGTGAACGACTAGCGGGAGTGGATGAGCAGTTCTTC. J is TRBJ2-1 and V is TRBV24-1, with TRBD2 matching over 12 bases. The CDR3 length is 15 residues. Germline V gene sequence: CDR1 KGHDR, CDR2 SFDVKD. Trimming at V came to 4 bases and at J to 8 bases, leaving 5 bases not matched to a gene.

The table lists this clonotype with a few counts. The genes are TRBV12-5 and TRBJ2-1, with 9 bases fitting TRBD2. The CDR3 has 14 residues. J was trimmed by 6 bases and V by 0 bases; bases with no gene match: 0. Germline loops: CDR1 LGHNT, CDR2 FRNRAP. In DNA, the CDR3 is TGTGCTAGTGGTTTGGTACTAGCGGGCAATGAGCAGTTCTTC. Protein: CASGLVLAGNEQFF.

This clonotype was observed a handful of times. This CDR3 reads CASRSGTGGQPQHF. CDR3 coding DNA: TGTGCCAGCAGATCCGGGACAGGGGGCCAGCCCCAGCATTTT. The genes are TRBV6-1 and TRBJ1-5, with 12 bases matching TRBD1. Trimming removed 6 bases from V and 7 bases from J; junction bases left unmatched: 4. The CDR3 totals 14 residues. Looked up from germline, CDR1 is MNHNS and CDR2 is SASEGT.

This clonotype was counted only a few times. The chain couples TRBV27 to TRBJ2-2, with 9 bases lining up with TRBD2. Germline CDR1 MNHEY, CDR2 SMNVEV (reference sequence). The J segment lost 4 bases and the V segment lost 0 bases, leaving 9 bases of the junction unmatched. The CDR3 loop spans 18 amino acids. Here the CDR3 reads CASSLSTLAGRGTGELFF. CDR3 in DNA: TGTGCCAGCAGTTTATCGACCCTAGCGGGGCGTGGCACCGGGGAGCTGTTTTTT.

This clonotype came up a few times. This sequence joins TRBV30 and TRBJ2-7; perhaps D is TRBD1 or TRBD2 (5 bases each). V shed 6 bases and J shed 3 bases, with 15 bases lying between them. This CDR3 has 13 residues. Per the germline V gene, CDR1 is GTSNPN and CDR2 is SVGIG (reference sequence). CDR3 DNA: TGTGCCTGCATACCGGGGACCCTCTACGAGCAGTACGTC. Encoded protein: CACIPGTLYEQYV.

The CDR3 DNA reads as TGTGCCTGGAAGGACGTCTCGGGACTGGTTGAAAAACTGTTTTTT. Translating it yields CAWKDVSGLVEKLFF. The chain links TRBV30 to TRBJ1-4; D may be TRBD1 (5 bases). CDR3 length: 15 amino acids. The V gene lost 4 bases and the J gene lost 7 bases, with 19 bases spanning the gap. Germline loops: CDR1 GTSNPN, CDR2 SVGIG (reference sequence).

The CDR3 region has the DNA TGTGCCAGTAGCCTGTGGGACAGGCCGGAGACCCAGTACTTC. Protein product: CASSLWDRPETQYF. The chain joins TRBV19 to TRBJ2-5; 8 nucleotides line up with TRBD1. Germline lookup yields CDR1 LNHDA and CDR2 SQIVND (reference sequence). The V gene end was trimmed by 6 bases and the J gene end by 5 bases; junction bases not matched to a gene: 8. The CDR3 is made up of 14 amino acids.

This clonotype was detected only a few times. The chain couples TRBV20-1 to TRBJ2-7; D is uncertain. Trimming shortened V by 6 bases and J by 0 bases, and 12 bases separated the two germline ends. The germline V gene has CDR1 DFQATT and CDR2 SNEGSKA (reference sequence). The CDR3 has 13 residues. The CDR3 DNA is TGCAGTGCAAAGGTTGGGAACTCCTACGAGCAGTACTTC. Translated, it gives CSAKVGNSYEQYF.

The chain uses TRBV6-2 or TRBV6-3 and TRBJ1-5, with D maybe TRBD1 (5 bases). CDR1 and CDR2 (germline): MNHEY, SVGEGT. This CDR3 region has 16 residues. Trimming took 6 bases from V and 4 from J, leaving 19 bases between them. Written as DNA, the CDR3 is TGTGCCAGCAGCAACCTGGACCCACGGGGGAATCAGCCCCAGCATTTT. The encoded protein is CASSNLDPRGNQPQHF.

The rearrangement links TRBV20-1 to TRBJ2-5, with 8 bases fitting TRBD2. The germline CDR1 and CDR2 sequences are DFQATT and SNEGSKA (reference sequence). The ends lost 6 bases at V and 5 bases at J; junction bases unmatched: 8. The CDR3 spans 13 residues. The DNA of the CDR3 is TGCAGTGCACGGGCGGGAGGTGGGGAGACCCAGTACTTC. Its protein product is CSARAGGGETQYF.

The CDR3 nucleotides read TGTGCCATCCGGGAGGGTGGCACCGGGGAGCTGTTTTTT. This gives the protein CAIREGGTGELFF. The chain uses TRBV6-1 and TRBJ2-2; 8 nucleotides align to TRBD2. Unmatched junction bases numbered 5, after V lost 10 bases and J lost 4 bases. The germline V gene has CDR1 MNHNS and CDR2 SASEGT. The CDR3 covers 13 residues.

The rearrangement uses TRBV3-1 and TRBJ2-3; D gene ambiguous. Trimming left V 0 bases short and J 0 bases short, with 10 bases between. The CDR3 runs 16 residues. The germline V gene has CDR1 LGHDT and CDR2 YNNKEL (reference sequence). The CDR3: CASSQDLDGSTDTQYF. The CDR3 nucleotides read TGTGCCAGCAGCCAAGATCTCGACGGTAGCACAGATACGCAGTATTTT.

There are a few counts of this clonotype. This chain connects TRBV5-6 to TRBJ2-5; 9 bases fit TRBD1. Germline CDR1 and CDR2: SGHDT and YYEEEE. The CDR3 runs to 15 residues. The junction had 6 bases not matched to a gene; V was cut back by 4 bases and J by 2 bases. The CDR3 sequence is CASSGGDRAQETQYF. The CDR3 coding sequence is TGTGCCAGCAGCGGGGGGGACAGGGCTCAAGAGACCCAGTACTTC.

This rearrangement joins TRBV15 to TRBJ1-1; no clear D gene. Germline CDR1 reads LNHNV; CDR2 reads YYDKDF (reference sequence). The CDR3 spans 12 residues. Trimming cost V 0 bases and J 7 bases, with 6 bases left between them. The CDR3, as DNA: TGTGCCACCAGCAGAGATACAGTTGAAGCTTTCTTT. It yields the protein CATSRDTVEAFF.

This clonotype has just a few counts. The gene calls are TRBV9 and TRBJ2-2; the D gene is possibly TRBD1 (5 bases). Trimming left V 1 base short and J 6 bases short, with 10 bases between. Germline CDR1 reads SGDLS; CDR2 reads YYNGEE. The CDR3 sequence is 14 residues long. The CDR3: CASSVYSGPGELFF. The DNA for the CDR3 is TGTGCCAGCAGCGTATACTCAGGGCCCGGGGAGCTGTTTTTT.